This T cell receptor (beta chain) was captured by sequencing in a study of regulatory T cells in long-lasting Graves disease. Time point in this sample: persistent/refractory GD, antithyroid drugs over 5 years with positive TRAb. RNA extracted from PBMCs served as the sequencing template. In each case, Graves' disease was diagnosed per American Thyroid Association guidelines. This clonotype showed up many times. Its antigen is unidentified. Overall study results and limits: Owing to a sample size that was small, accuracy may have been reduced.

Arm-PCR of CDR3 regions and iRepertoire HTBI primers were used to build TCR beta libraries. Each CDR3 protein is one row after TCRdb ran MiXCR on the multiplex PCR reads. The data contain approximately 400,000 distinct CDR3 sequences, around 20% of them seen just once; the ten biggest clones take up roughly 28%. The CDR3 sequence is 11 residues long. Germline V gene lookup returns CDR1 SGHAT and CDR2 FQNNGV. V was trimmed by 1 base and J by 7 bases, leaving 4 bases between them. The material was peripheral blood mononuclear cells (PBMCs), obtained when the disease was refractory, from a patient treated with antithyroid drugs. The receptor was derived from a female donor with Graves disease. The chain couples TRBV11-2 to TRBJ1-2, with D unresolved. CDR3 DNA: TGTGCCAGCAGCTTAGGAGGTGGCTACACCTTC. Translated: CASSLGGGYTF. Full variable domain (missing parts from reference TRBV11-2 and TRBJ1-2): EAGVAQSPRYKIIEKRQSVAFWCNPISGHATLYWYQQILGQGPKLLIQFQNNGVVDDSQLPKDRFSAERLKGVDSTLKIQPAKLEDSAVYLCASSLGGGYTFGSGTRLTVV.